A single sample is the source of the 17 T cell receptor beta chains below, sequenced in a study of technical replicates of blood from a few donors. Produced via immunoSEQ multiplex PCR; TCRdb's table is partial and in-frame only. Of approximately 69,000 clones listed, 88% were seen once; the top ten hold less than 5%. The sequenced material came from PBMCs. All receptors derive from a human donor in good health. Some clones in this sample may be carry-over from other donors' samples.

This CDR3 reads CASSLALITEAFF. The CDR3, as DNA: TGTGCCAGCAGCTTAGCGCTAATTACTGAAGCTTTCTTT. The V gene is TRBV7-6, the J gene TRBJ1-1; D is undetermined. The ends were cut back, 0 bases at V and 5 bases at J, with 7 bases in the middle. CDR3 size: 13 residues. Germline V gene data show CDR1 as SGHVS and CDR2 as FNYEAQ.

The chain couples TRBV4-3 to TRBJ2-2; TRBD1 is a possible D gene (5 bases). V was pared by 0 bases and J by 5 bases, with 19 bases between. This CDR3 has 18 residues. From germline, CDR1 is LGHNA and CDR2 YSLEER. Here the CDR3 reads CASSQEWQGFKKTGELFF. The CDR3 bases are TGCGCCAGCAGCCAAGAATGGCAGGGTTTTAAAAAGACCGGGGAGCTGTTTTTT.

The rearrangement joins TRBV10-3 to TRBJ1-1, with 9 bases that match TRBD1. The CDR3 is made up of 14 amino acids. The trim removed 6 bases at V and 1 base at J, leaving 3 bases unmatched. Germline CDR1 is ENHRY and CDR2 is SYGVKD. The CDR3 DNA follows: TGTGCCATCAGGGGACAGGGCCAGAACACTGAAGCTTTCTTT. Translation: CAIRGQGQNTEAFF.

CDR3 region: CASSLYRGPEGAQYF. CDR3 in DNA: TGTGCCAGTAGCCTCTACAGGGGGCCCGAGGGGGCCCAGTACTTC. The V and J genes are TRBV19 and TRBJ2-5; 9 bases line up with TRBD1. CDR1 is LNHDA, CDR2 SQIVND, per germline (reference sequence). The CDR3 contains 15 residues. J lost 9 bases, V lost 6 bases, and 14 bases had no gene match.

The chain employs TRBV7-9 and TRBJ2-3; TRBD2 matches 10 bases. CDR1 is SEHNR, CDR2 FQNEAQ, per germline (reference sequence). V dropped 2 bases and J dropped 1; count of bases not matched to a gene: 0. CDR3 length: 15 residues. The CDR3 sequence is CASSLLAGGTDTQYF. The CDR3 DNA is TGTGCCAGCAGCTTACTAGCGGGAGGCACAGATACGCAGTATTTT.

The DNA for the CDR3 is TGTGCCAGCAGCTTGGAAAGCCACAATCAGCCCCAGCATTTT. It is translated as CASSLESHNQPQHF. This chain links TRBV5-8 with TRBJ1-5; no firm D call. The V gene's germline CDR1 is SGHTS and CDR2 YDEGEE. The germline V and J ends were trimmed by 0 bases and 3 bases, with 7 bases remaining between them. This CDR3 contains 14 residues.

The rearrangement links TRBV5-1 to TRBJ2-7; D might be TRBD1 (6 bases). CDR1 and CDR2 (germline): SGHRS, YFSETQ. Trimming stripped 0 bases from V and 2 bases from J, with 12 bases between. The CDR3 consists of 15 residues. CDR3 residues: CASSLVGGEPYEQYF. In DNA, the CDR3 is TGCGCCAGCAGCTTGGTAGGGGGAGAACCCTACGAGCAGTACTTC. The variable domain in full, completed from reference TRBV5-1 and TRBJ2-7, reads KAGVTQTPRYLIKTRGQQVTLSCSPISGHRSVSWYQQTPGQGLQFLFEYFSETQRNKGNFPGRFSGRQFSNSRSEMNVSTLELGDSALYLCASSLVGGEPYEQYFGPGTRLTVT.

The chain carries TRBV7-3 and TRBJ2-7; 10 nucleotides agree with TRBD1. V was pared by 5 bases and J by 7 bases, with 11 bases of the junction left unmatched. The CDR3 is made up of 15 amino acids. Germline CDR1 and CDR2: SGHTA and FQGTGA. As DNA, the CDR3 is TGTGCCAGCAGCCCCGGGACAGGGGCCCTACGAGAGCAGTACTTC. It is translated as CASSPGTGALREQYF.

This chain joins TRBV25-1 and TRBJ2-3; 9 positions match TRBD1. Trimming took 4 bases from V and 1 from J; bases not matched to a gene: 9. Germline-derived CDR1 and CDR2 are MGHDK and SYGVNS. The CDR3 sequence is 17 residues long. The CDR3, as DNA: TGTGCCAGCAGTGGTACCAGGCGGGACAGGGGCACAGATACGCAGTATTTT. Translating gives CASSGTRRDRGTDTQYF.

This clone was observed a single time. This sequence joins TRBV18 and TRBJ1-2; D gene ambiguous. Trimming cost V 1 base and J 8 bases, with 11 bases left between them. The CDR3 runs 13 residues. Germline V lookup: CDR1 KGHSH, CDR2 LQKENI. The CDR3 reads CASSPQVGAGYTF. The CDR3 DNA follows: TGTGCCAGCTCACCACAGGTGGGAGCGGGCTACACCTTC. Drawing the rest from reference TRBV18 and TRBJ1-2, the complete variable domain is NAGVMQNPRHLVRRRGQEARLRCSPMKGHSHVYWYRQLPEEGLKFMVYLQKENIIDESGMPKERFSAEFPKEGPSILRIQQVVRGDSAAYFCASSPQVGAGYTFGSGTRLTVV.

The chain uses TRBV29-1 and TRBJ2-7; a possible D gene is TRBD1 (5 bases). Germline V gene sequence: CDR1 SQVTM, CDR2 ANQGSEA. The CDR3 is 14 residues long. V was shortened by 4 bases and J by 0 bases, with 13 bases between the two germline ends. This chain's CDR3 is CSVALDSSSYEQYF. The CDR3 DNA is TGCAGCGTTGCCTTAGACAGTTCCTCCTACGAGCAGTACTTC.

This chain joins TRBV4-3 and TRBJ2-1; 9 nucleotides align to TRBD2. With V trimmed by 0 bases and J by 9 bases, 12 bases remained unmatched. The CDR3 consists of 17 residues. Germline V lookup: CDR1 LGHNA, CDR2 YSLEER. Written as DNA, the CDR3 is TGCGCCAGCAGCCAAGATATTGCGGGAGGGCGAGACGGTGAGCAGTTCTTC. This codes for CASSQDIAGGRDGEQFF.

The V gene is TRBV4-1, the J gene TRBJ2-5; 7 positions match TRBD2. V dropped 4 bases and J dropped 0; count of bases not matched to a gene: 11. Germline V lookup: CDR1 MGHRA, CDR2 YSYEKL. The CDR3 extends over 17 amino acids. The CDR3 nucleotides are TGCGCCAGCAGCCGTTTCGGGGACTACTCCAACCAAGAGACCCAGTACTTC. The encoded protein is CASSRFGDYSNQETQYF.

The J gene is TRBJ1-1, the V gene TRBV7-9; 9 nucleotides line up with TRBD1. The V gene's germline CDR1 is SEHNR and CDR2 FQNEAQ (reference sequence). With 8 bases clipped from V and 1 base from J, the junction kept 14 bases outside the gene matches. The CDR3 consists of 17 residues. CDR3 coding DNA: TGTGCCAGCGGCTCGGACCGGGACAGGGTGCCGAACACTGAAGCTTTCTTT. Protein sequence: CASGSDRDRVPNTEAFF.

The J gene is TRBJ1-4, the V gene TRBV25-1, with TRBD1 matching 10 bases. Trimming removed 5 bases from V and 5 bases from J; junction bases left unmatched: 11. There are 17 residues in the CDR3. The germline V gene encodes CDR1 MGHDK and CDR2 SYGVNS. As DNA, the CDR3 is TGTGCCAGCAGTCCCCGGGACAGGGGTTACCAAAATGAAAAACTGTTTTTT. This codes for CASSPRDRGYQNEKLFF.

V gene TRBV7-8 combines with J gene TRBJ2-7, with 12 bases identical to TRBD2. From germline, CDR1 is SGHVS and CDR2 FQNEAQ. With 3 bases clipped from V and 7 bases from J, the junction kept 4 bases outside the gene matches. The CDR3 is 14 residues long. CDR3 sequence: CASSFLTSGSEQYF. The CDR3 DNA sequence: TGTGCCAGCAGCTTCTTGACTAGCGGGAGTGAGCAGTACTTC. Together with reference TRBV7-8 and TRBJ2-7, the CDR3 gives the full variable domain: GAGVSQSPRYKVAKRGQDVALRCDPISGHVSLFWYQQALGQGPEFLTYFQNEAQLDKSGLPSDRFFAERPEGSVSTLKIQRTQQEDSAVYLCASSFLTSGSEQYFGPGTRLTVT.

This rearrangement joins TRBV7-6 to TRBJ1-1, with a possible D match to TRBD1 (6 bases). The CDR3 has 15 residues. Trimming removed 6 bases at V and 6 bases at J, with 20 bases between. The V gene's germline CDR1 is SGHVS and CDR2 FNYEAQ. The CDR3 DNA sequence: TGTGCCAGCAGTTTCGCCCTAAGGGGGGGGGCTGAAGCTTTCTTT. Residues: CASSFALRGGAEAFF.